Listed below are T cell receptor beta chains from one sample, sequenced in a study of graft-versus-host responses after intestinal transplantation. Sequenced by immunoSEQ multiplex PCR; TCRdb stores in-frame clones only, minus some. The table shows some 88,000 clones, with under 95% occurring only once. Their recognized antigens are unknown. Here the sequenced sample was unstimulated CD8+ T cells sorted from spleen or lymph node cells, taken before intestinal transplant. All receptors derive from a human donor who received an intestinal transplant. Each CDR3 is given with its conserved first and last residue. D genes are given only for firm matches. Rows may omit the clone size; those that give it use once, few, many or a size class.

clone size: .; CDR3 length: 14; D gene: TRBD1; V gene: TRBV7-2; J gene: TRBJ1-2; CDR3 protein: CASSAGTANYGYTF; CDR3 DNA: TGTGCCAGCAGCGCCGGGACAGCTAACTATGGCTACACCTTC
clone size: .; CDR3 length: 12; D gene: .; V gene: TRBV7-9; J gene: TRBJ1-2; CDR3 protein: CASSSGGFGYTF; CDR3 DNA: TGTGCCAGCAGCTCTGGGGGGTTTGGCTACACCTTC
clone size: .; CDR3 length: 16; D gene: TRBD1; V gene: TRBV19; J gene: TRBJ2-3; CDR3 protein: CASSIGEQGMWETQYF; CDR3 DNA: TGTGCCAGTAGTATAGGTGAACAGGGGATGTGGGAGACGCAGTATTTT
clone size: .; CDR3 length: 13; D gene: .; V gene: TRBV6-4; J gene: TRBJ2-1; CDR3 protein: CASSQTVSNEQFF; CDR3 DNA: TGTGCCAGCAGCCAGACAGTGAGCAATGAGCAGTTCTTC
clone size: .; CDR3 length: 16; D gene: TRBD1; V gene: TRBV9; J gene: TRBJ2-7; CDR3 protein: CASSVDQGQGVYEQYF; CDR3 DNA: TGTGCCAGCAGCGTAGACCAAGGACAGGGGGTTTACGAGCAGTACTTC
clone size: .; CDR3 length: 15; D gene: .; V gene: TRBV6-1; J gene: TRBJ2-6; CDR3 protein: CASSDSLSGANVLTF; CDR3 DNA: TGTGCCAGCAGCGACAGCCTCTCTGGGGCCAACGTCCTGACTTTC
clone size: few; CDR3 length: 12; D gene: TRBD1; V gene: TRBV6-6; J gene: TRBJ1-1; CDR3 protein: CASSLDRDEAFF; CDR3 DNA: TGTGCCAGCAGTCTCGACAGGGATGAAGCTTTCTTT
clone size: .; CDR3 length: 14; D gene: .; V gene: TRBV5-5; J gene: TRBJ1-1; CDR3 protein: CASSPDMGNTEAFF; CDR3 DNA: TGTGCCAGCAGCCCGGACATGGGGAACACTGAAGCTTTCTTT
clone size: .; CDR3 length: 15; D gene: .; V gene: TRBV9; J gene: TRBJ2-5; CDR3 protein: CASSARDRGEETQYF; CDR3 DNA: TGTGCCAGCAGCGCGCGGGACAGAGGAGAGGAGACCCAGTACTTC
clone size: .; CDR3 length: 12; D gene: .; V gene: TRBV19; J gene: TRBJ2-1; CDR3 protein: CAVFGGASEQFF; CDR3 DNA: TGTGCCGTTTTTGGGGGGGCGAGTGAGCAGTTCTTC
clone size: .; CDR3 length: 11; D gene: .; V gene: TRBV11-3; J gene: TRBJ1-3; CDR3 protein: CASTEGNTIYF; CDR3 DNA: TGTGCCAGCACCGAGGGAAACACCATATATTTT
clone size: .; CDR3 length: 15; D gene: .; V gene: TRBV9; J gene: TRBJ1-6; CDR3 protein: CASSVAGEGNSPLHF; CDR3 DNA: TGTGCCAGCAGCGTAGCTGGTGAGGGTAATTCACCCCTCCACTTT
clone size: .; CDR3 length: 15; D gene: TRBD1; V gene: TRBV4-1; J gene: TRBJ2-1; CDR3 protein: CASSRGTGLSNEQFF; CDR3 DNA: TGCGCCAGCAGCCGCGGGACAGGCCTGAGTAATGAGCAGTTCTTC
clone size: .; CDR3 length: 16; D gene: .; V gene: TRBV2; J gene: TRBJ2-2; CDR3 protein: CASSGLTGPNTGELFF; CDR3 DNA: TGTGCCAGCAGTGGGCTTACAGGGCCGAACACCGGGGAGCTGTTTTTT
clone size: once; CDR3 length: 14; D gene: .; V gene: TRBV28; J gene: TRBJ2-7; CDR3 protein: CASSLGQAVWRQYF; CDR3 DNA: TGTGCCAGCAGTTTAGGTCAAGCGGTATGGAGGCAGTACTTC
clone size: .; CDR3 length: 14; D gene: TRBD1; V gene: TRBV7-6; J gene: TRBJ2-7; CDR3 protein: CASSFETGGYEQYF; CDR3 DNA: TGTGCCAGCAGCTTCGAGACAGGGGGCTACGAGCAGTACTTC
clone size: .; CDR3 length: 16; D gene: TRBD1; V gene: TRBV7-2; J gene: TRBJ1-4; CDR3 protein: CASAGTGASTNEKLFF; CDR3 DNA: TGTGCCAGCGCCGGGACAGGGGCCTCAACTAATGAAAAACTGTTTTTT
clone size: .; CDR3 length: 13; D gene: .; V gene: TRBV27; J gene: TRBJ2-7; CDR3 protein: CASSLVVSHEQYF; CDR3 DNA: TGTGCCAGCAGTTTAGTTGTCTCTCACGAGCAGTACTTC
clone size: .; CDR3 length: 16; D gene: TRBD2; V gene: TRBV12-5; J gene: TRBJ2-3; CDR3 protein: CASGSKRGTNTDTQYF; CDR3 DNA: TGTGCTAGTGGTTCAAAGCGGGGGACTAACACAGATACGCAGTATTTT
clone size: .; CDR3 length: 13; D gene: .; V gene: TRBV11-2; J gene: TRBJ2-2; CDR3 protein: CASSLRDVGELFF; CDR3 DNA: TGTGCCAGCAGCCTCCGGGATGTTGGGGAGCTGTTTTTT
clone size: .; CDR3 length: 15; D gene: TRBD1; V gene: TRBV27; J gene: TRBJ1-2; CDR3 protein: CASSPPKTGGYGYTF; CDR3 DNA: TGTGCCAGCAGTCCCCCGAAAACAGGGGGTTATGGCTACACCTTC
clone size: .; CDR3 length: 14; D gene: .; V gene: TRBV7-9; J gene: TRBJ2-7; CDR3 protein: CASSLGGSPGEQYF; CDR3 DNA: TGTGCCAGCAGCTTAGGAGGCAGCCCAGGGGAGCAGTACTTC
clone size: .; CDR3 length: 17; D gene: .; V gene: TRBV11-2; J gene: TRBJ2-7; CDR3 protein: CASSPRLVRAGAYEQYF; CDR3 DNA: TGTGCCAGCAGCCCACGTTTAGTTAGGGCAGGGGCCTACGAGCAGTACTTC
clone size: .; CDR3 length: 14; D gene: TRBD1; V gene: TRBV29-1; J gene: TRBJ2-2; CDR3 protein: CSAFGRGPTGELFF; CDR3 DNA: TGCAGCGCCTTTGGCAGGGGGCCCACCGGGGAGCTGTTTTTT
clone size: .; CDR3 length: 16; D gene: TRBD1; V gene: TRBV23-1; J gene: TRBJ2-7; CDR3 protein: CASSHRHVTGSYEQYF; CDR3 DNA: TGCGCCAGCAGTCACCGCCATGTGACAGGGTCCTACGAGCAGTACTTC
clone size: .; CDR3 length: 13; D gene: .; V gene: TRBV10-3; J gene: TRBJ2-7; CDR3 protein: CAISDGQSYEQYF; CDR3 DNA: TGTGCCATCAGTGACGGACAGTCTTACGAGCAGTACTTC
clone size: once; CDR3 length: 17; D gene: .; V gene: TRBV21-1; J gene: TRBJ2-1; CDR3 protein: CASSKTPGSLSYNEQFF; CDR3 DNA: TGTGCCAGCAGCAAAACCCCGGGATCTCTATCCTACAATGAGCAGTTCTTC
clone size: .; CDR3 length: 11; D gene: .; V gene: TRBV6-5; J gene: TRBJ2-7; CDR3 protein: CASSWESRQYF; CDR3 DNA: TGTGCCAGCAGTTGGGAGTCCCGGCAGTACTTC
clone size: .; CDR3 length: 15; D gene: .; V gene: TRBV27; J gene: TRBJ1-2; CDR3 protein: CASSLSVTGNYGYTF; CDR3 DNA: TGTGCCAGCAGTTTATCGGTGACGGGGAACTATGGCTACACCTTC
clone size: .; CDR3 length: 12; D gene: .; V gene: TRBV7-8; J gene: TRBJ2-7; CDR3 protein: CASSSLSYEQYF; CDR3 DNA: TGTGCCAGCAGCTCCCTCTCCTACGAGCAGTACTTC
clone size: .; CDR3 length: 14; D gene: TRBD1; V gene: TRBV14; J gene: TRBJ1-6; CDR3 protein: CASSSDRGNSPLHF; CDR3 DNA: TGTGCCAGCAGCTCGGACAGGGGGAATTCACCCCTCCACTTT
clone size: .; CDR3 length: 14; D gene: .; V gene: TRBV11-2; J gene: TRBJ2-5; CDR3 protein: CASSGLYGVETQYF; CDR3 DNA: TGTGCCAGCAGCGGCCTATACGGGGTTGAGACCCAGTACTTC
clone size: .; CDR3 length: 15; D gene: .; V gene: TRBV7-2; J gene: TRBJ2-5; CDR3 protein: CASSLVGDYQETQYF; CDR3 DNA: TGTGCCAGCAGCTTAGTGGGGGACTACCAAGAGACCCAGTACTTC
clone size: .; CDR3 length: 15; D gene: TRBD1; V gene: TRBV25-1; J gene: TRBJ2-7; CDR3 protein: CASSDSGTVAYEQYF; CDR3 DNA: TGTGCCAGCAGTGACTCCGGGACAGTTGCCTACGAGCAGTACTTC
clone size: .; CDR3 length: 13; D gene: .; V gene: TRBV29-1; J gene: TRBJ2-1; CDR3 protein: CSVGGAAYNEQFF; CDR3 DNA: TGCAGCGTTGGCGGCGCTGCCTACAATGAGCAGTTCTTC
clone size: .; CDR3 length: 17; D gene: TRBD2; V gene: TRBV5-6; J gene: TRBJ2-7; CDR3 protein: CASSLPGLAGGPNEQYF; CDR3 DNA: TGTGCCAGCAGCCTCCCAGGACTAGCGGGGGGGCCGAACGAGCAGTACTTC
clone size: .; CDR3 length: 15; D gene: .; V gene: TRBV11-2; J gene: TRBJ2-3; CDR3 protein: CASSATSGGTDTQYF; CDR3 DNA: TGTGCCAGCAGCGCGACTTCGGGCGGGACAGATACGCAGTATTTT
clone size: .; CDR3 length: 16; D gene: TRBD1; V gene: TRBV5-6; J gene: TRBJ2-2; CDR3 protein: CASSSSGTENTGELFF; CDR3 DNA: TGTGCCAGCAGCTCGTCCGGGACAGAGAACACCGGGGAGCTGTTTTTT
clone size: once; CDR3 length: 13; D gene: .; V gene: TRBV11-2; J gene: TRBJ2-7; CDR3 protein: CASSYGQGYEQYF; CDR3 DNA: TGTGCCAGCAGTTATGGTCAGGGCTACGAGCAGTACTTC
clone size: .; CDR3 length: 17; D gene: TRBD1; V gene: TRBV7-9; J gene: TRBJ2-2; CDR3 protein: CASSLEDQGAFTGELFF; CDR3 DNA: TGTGCCAGCAGCTTAGAAGATCAGGGGGCGTTCACCGGGGAGCTGTTTTTT
clone size: .; CDR3 length: 13; D gene: .; V gene: TRBV27; J gene: TRBJ1-5; CDR3 protein: CASSLAQNQPQHF; CDR3 DNA: TGTGCCAGCAGTTTAGCACAGAATCAGCCCCAGCATTTT
clone size: .; CDR3 length: 14; D gene: TRBD1; V gene: TRBV30; J gene: TRBJ1-2; CDR3 protein: CAWSVLEGADGYTF; CDR3 DNA: TGTGCCTGGAGTGTATTGGAGGGGGCGGATGGCTACACCTTC
clone size: .; CDR3 length: 14; D gene: TRBD1; V gene: TRBV6-6; J gene: TRBJ1-1; CDR3 protein: CASSYIGQGSEAFF; CDR3 DNA: TGTGCCAGCAGTTATATCGGACAGGGCTCTGAAGCTTTCTTT
clone size: .; CDR3 length: 16; D gene: .; V gene: TRBV18; J gene: TRBJ2-3; CDR3 protein: CASSPFLEDRTDTQYF; CDR3 DNA: TGTGCCAGCTCACCATTTCTAGAAGATCGCACAGATACGCAGTATTTT
clone size: .; CDR3 length: 15; D gene: .; V gene: TRBV5-1; J gene: TRBJ2-7; CDR3 protein: CASSFQGHSSYEQYF; CDR3 DNA: TGCGCCAGCAGCTTCCAGGGCCATAGCTCCTACGAGCAGTACTTC
clone size: .; CDR3 length: 16; D gene: .; V gene: TRBV7-9; J gene: TRBJ2-6; CDR3 protein: CASSLVGTSGANVLTF; CDR3 DNA: TGTGCCAGCAGCTTAGTCGGGACTTCTGGGGCCAACGTCCTGACTTTC
clone size: .; CDR3 length: 15; D gene: TRBD1; V gene: TRBV7-7; J gene: TRBJ1-1; CDR3 protein: CASSRPGTGPTEAFF; CDR3 DNA: TGTGCCAGCAGTCGCCCCGGGACAGGGCCCACTGAAGCTTTCTTT
clone size: .; CDR3 length: 12; D gene: .; V gene: TRBV19; J gene: TRBJ1-1; CDR3 protein: CASRTGNTEAFF; CDR3 DNA: TGTGCCAGCCGAACAGGGAACACTGAAGCTTTCTTT
clone size: .; CDR3 length: 14; D gene: TRBD1; V gene: TRBV29-1; J gene: TRBJ2-1; CDR3 protein: CSAYRSGGYNEQFF; CDR3 DNA: TGCAGCGCCTACCGGTCAGGGGGCTACAATGAGCAGTTCTTC
clone size: .; CDR3 length: 13; D gene: .; V gene: TRBV19; J gene: TRBJ1-1; CDR3 protein: CASSTYLNTEAFF; CDR3 DNA: TGTGCCAGTAGTACCTATTTGAACACTGAAGCTTTCTTT
clone size: .; CDR3 length: 15; D gene: .; V gene: TRBV7-9; J gene: TRBJ1-2; CDR3 protein: CASSLSGQSNYGYTF; CDR3 DNA: TGTGCCAGCAGCTTATCAGGGCAGAGCAACTATGGCTACACCTTC
clone size: .; CDR3 length: 15; D gene: .; V gene: TRBV7-6; J gene: TRBJ2-3; CDR3 protein: CASSSTRGSTDTQYF; CDR3 DNA: TGTGCCAGCAGCTCCACCAGGGGAAGCACAGATACGCAGTATTTT
clone size: .; CDR3 length: 15; D gene: .; V gene: TRBV19; J gene: TRBJ1-6; CDR3 protein: CASSPDGTSNSPLHF; CDR3 DNA: TGTGCCAGTAGTCCCGACGGGACTTCTAATTCACCCCTCCACTTT
clone size: .; CDR3 length: 16; D gene: TRBD1; V gene: TRBV9; J gene: TRBJ2-7; CDR3 protein: CASSVGGQASSYEQYF; CDR3 DNA: TGTGCCAGCAGCGTAGGGGGACAGGCGAGTTCCTACGAGCAGTACTTC
clone size: .; CDR3 length: 11; D gene: .; V gene: TRBV29-1; J gene: TRBJ2-7; CDR3 protein: CSVDSGYEQYF; CDR3 DNA: TGCAGCGTTGATTCCGGGTACGAGCAGTACTTC
clone size: .; CDR3 length: 13; D gene: TRBD1; V gene: TRBV28; J gene: TRBJ1-1; CDR3 protein: CASSFRGPAEAFF; CDR3 DNA: TGTGCCAGCAGTTTCAGGGGGCCCGCTGAAGCTTTCTTT
clone size: .; CDR3 length: 15; D gene: TRBD2; V gene: TRBV5-4; J gene: TRBJ2-3; CDR3 protein: CASSLSGGSTDTQYF; CDR3 DNA: TGTGCCAGCAGCTTGAGCGGGGGTAGCACAGATACGCAGTATTTT
clone size: .; CDR3 length: 12; D gene: .; V gene: TRBV9; J gene: TRBJ1-2; CDR3 protein: CASSDNGAWYTF; CDR3 DNA: TGTGCCAGCAGCGATAATGGAGCTTGGTACACCTTC